This T cell receptor beta chain was obtained from a study of blood T cells in healthy people across ages. Study-level background: Through template switching, about one barcoded beta molecule was captured per two T cells, as measured in model experiments.

The CDR3 totals 13 residues. Germline values: CDR1 SGHTA, CDR2 FQGNSA. In regard to this clonotype: What it recognizes is unknown.

A sample-barcoded 5' primer and a J-beta primer mix were used in a second PCR of about 7 to 11 cycles. All samples gave at least 3 million CDR3-containing paired-end reads. Using its own MiXCR run on the 5' RACE reads, TCRdb lists one record per CDR3 protein. Of around 2 million distinct CDR3 sequences in the sample, roughly two fifths are singletons; the top ten hold under 30%. Study outcomes and limitations: Long-lived donors carried more naive CD4+ cells and greater diversity than aged donors. Diversity was estimated from one million T cells, and these estimates were considered underestimates.

The source is a human donor in good health. The sample taken for sequencing was blood. The genes are TRBV7-2 and TRBJ2-5, with unresolved D. The J call may be wrong; the DNA end is better matched by TRBJ2-7. CDR3 amino acids: CASSRSAPSEQYF. Written as DNA, the CDR3 is TGTGCCAGCAGCCGTTCAGCCCCCAGCGAGCAGTACTTC.